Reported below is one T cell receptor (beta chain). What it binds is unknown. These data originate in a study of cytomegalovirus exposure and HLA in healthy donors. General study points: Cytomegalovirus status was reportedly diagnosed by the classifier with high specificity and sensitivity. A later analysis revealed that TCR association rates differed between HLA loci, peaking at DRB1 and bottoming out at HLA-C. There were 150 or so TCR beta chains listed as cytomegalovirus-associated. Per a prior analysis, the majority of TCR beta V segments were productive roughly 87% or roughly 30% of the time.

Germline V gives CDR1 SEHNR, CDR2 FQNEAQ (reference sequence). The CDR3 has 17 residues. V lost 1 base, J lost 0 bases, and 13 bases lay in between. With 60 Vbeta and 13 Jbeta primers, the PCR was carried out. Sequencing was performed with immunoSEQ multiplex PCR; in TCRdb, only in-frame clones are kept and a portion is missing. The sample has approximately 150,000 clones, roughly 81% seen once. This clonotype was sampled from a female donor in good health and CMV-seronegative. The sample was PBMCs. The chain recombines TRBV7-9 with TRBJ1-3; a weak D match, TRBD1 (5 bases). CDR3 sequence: CASSLDITGRSGNTIYF. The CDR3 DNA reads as TGTGCCAGCAGCTTAGATATCACAGGTCGCTCTGGAAACACCATATATTTT.